A single sample is the source of the 27 T cell receptor beta chains below, sequenced in a study of blood T cell repertoires in COVID-19. Measured with immunoSEQ multiplex PCR; TCRdb has only the in-frame clones, and not every one. Of around 300,000 clones listed, about 86% are singletons. The sequencing input was peripheral blood. These receptors all stem from a man aged 25-45 years with active or convalescent COVID-19.

In nucleotides, the CDR3 is TGTGCCAGCAGTTACGCGGGAAGGTTATCACCCCTCCACTTT. It encodes CASSYAGRLSPLHF. The V and J genes are TRBV6-2 or TRBV6-3 and TRBJ1-6, with D unresolved. This CDR3 comprises 14 residues. The V gene lost 2 bases and the J gene lost 10 bases, with 12 bases spanning the gap. Per germline, CDR1 MNHEY and CDR2 SVGEGT.

The chain uses TRBV10-3 and TRBJ1-2; 8 positions agree with TRBD1. This CDR3 contains 15 residues. Germline V gene sequence: CDR1 ENHRY, CDR2 SYGVKD. The ends lost 4 bases at V and 4 bases at J; junction bases unmatched: 8. CDR3 in DNA: TGTGCCATCAGTGTCGACCTGACAGGGGTCTATGGCTACACCTTC. Protein sequence: CAISVDLTGVYGYTF.

The rearrangement joins TRBV28 to TRBJ2-1; tentative D call: TRBD2 (6 bases). The CDR3 consists of 12 residues. V lost 6 bases to trimming and J lost 8 bases, with 11 bases between them. Germline-derived CDR1 and CDR2 are MDHEN and SYDVKM. The CDR3 here is CASRLAFDEQFF. DNA of the CDR3: TGTGCCAGCAGACTAGCTTTCGATGAGCAGTTCTTC.

This chain joins TRBV7-3 and TRBJ2-6, with 8 bases aligning to TRBD1. The CDR3 covers 18 residues. The germline gives CDR1 SGHTA, CDR2 FQGTGA. V shed 5 bases and J 4 bases; nucleotides not matched to a gene: 13. The CDR3 reads CASSLWAGGASGANVLTF. CDR3 nucleotide sequence: TGTGCCAGCAGCCTATGGGCAGGGGGCGCATCCGGGGCCAACGTCCTGACTTTC.

CDR3 amino acids: CASSIAAGGLDTQYF. The CDR3 nucleotides read TGTGCCAGCAGCATCGCAGCGGGAGGGTTGGATACGCAGTATTTT. V and J are TRBV7-9 and TRBJ2-3; 10 bases map to TRBD2. Trimming at V came to 5 bases and at J to 6 bases, leaving 8 bases not matched to a gene. Germline lookup yields CDR1 SEHNR and CDR2 FQNEAQ (reference sequence). There are 15 residues in the CDR3.

The chain recombines TRBV19 with TRBJ2-3, with D unclear. The CDR3 has 13 residues. Germline-derived CDR1 and CDR2 are LNHDA and SQIVND (reference sequence). Trimming pared 1 base from V and 2 bases from J, leaving 4 bases between. The CDR3 loop reads CASSIGITDTQYF. CDR3 DNA sequence: TGTGCCAGTAGTATAGGTATCACAGATACGCAGTATTTT.

CDR3 DNA sequence: TGTGCCAGCAGTGAAGAGGTGAACACTGAAGCTTTCTTT. The encoded protein is CASSEEVNTEAFF. The V and J genes are TRBV6-4 and TRBJ1-1, with D unresolved. The V end lost 3 bases, the J end lost 0 bases, and 5 bases lay between the germline ends. The CDR3 has 13 amino acids. Germline V CDR1 and CDR2: MRHNA, SNTAGT.

This clone is a singleton in its sample. The chain joins TRBV5-1 to TRBJ1-2; D may be TRBD1 (6 bases). The CDR3 runs to 16 residues. CDR1 and CDR2 (germline): SGHRS, YFSETQ. V lost 7 bases and J 0 bases, leaving 19 bases between the germline ends. CDR3 region: CASWGPFGNANYGYTF. DNA of the CDR3: TGCGCCAGCTGGGGGCCCTTCGGGAACGCTAACTATGGCTACACCTTC. Together with reference TRBV5-1 and TRBJ1-2, the CDR3 gives the full variable domain: KAGVTQTPRYLIKTRGQQVTLSCSPISGHRSVSWYQQTPGQGLQFLFEYFSETQRNKGNFPGRFSGRQFSNSRSEMNVSTLELGDSALYLCASWGPFGNANYGYTFGSGTRLTVV.

This chain links TRBV3-1 (or the pseudogene TRBV3-2) with TRBJ2-2, with TRBD1 as a possible D gene (6 bases). The germline V and J ends were trimmed by 6 bases and 7 bases, with 24 bases remaining between them. Germline loops: CDR1 LGHDT, CDR2 YNNKEL (reference sequence). The CDR3 sequence is 17 residues long. The CDR3 DNA follows: TGTGCCAGCAGTCCTACGTTACCCAGGGGAAGCGGCGGGGAGCTGTTTTTT. Translating it yields CASSPTLPRGSGGELFF.

This chain joins TRBV3-1 (or the pseudogene TRBV3-2) and TRBJ2-7, with a tentative D call TRBD1 (6 bases). Germline CDR1 reads LGHDT; CDR2 reads YNNKEL (reference sequence). This CDR3 contains 13 residues. The V end was cut by 4 bases, the J end by 3 bases, with 10 bases between. CDR3 sequence (DNA): TGTGCCAGCAGCCTTGGACAGTACTACGAGCAGTACTTC. Its protein is CASSLGQYYEQYF.

V and J are TRBV7-8 and TRBJ2-3, with 12 nucleotides matching TRBD2. The CDR3 sequence is 17 residues long. V gave up 1 base and J gave up 6 bases; unmatched junction bases: 8. Germline lookup yields CDR1 SGHVS and CDR2 FQNEAQ. Written as DNA, the CDR3 is TGTGCCAGCAGCTTAGACCCGACTAGCGGGAGTTTGGATACGCAGTATTTT. This encodes CASSLDPTSGSLDTQYF.

The chain combines TRBV2 with TRBJ2-1; maybe TRBD1 (6 bases). The germline gives CDR1 SNHLY, CDR2 FYNNEI. The CDR3 length is 14 residues. V lost 8 bases and J lost 2, with 13 bases in between. The CDR3 loop is CASPPRTAYNEQFF. CDR3 nucleotide sequence: TGTGCCAGCCCTCCTAGGACAGCCTACAATGAGCAGTTCTTC.

This clone appeared a few times. The V and J genes are TRBV19 and TRBJ1-4; 9 nucleotides agree with TRBD1. The germline gives CDR1 LNHDA, CDR2 SQIVND (reference sequence). CDR3 length: 14 amino acids. V lost 8 bases to trimming and J lost 10 bases; unmatched junction nucleotides: 11. The CDR3 DNA reads as TGTGCCAGTGACCAAGGACAGGGGTATGGAAAACTGTTTTTT. The encoded protein is CASDQGQGYGKLFF.

This clone came up once. This chain joins TRBV6-6 and TRBJ2-1; 11 bases map to TRBD2. V shed 5 bases and J 9 bases; nucleotides not matched to a gene: 9. The germline V gene encodes CDR1 MNHNY and CDR2 SVGAGI (reference sequence). The CDR3 loop spans 15 amino acids. The CDR3 spells CASSILAGVPPEQFF. CDR3 nucleotides: TGTGCCAGCAGTATACTAGCGGGAGTCCCCCCTGAGCAGTTCTTC.

The V and J genes are TRBV9 and TRBJ1-4; a weak D match, TRBD1 (5 bases). V was pared by 0 bases and J by 7 bases, with 13 bases between. From germline, CDR1 is SGDLS and CDR2 YYNGEE. This CDR3 region has 15 residues. The CDR3 DNA follows: TGTGCCAGCAGCGTAGTTATAGGGGAGGGTGAAAAACTGTTTTTT. Amino acid sequence: CASSVVIGEGEKLFF.

The sample holds one count of this clone. The genes are TRBV11-2 and TRBJ2-1, with 7 bases matching TRBD2. The CDR3 spans 18 residues. J gave up 2 bases and V 3 bases, and 13 bases lay outside the gene matches. Germline-derived CDR1 and CDR2 are SGHAT and FQNNGV. The CDR3 nucleotides read TGTGCCAGCAGCTTTTCCCCGTGGACTAGAAAAGCCTACAATGAGCAGTTCTTC. Its protein product is CASSFSPWTRKAYNEQFF.

The chain is built from TRBV15 and TRBJ1-4; 10 positions agree with TRBD1. V was pared by 5 bases and J by 10 bases, with 4 bases of the junction left unmatched. The CDR3 extends over 13 amino acids. Germline loops: CDR1 LNHNV, CDR2 YYDKDF (reference sequence). CDR3 sequence: CATSSGTGVKLFF. The CDR3 nucleotides read TGTGCCACCAGCTCCGGGACAGGGGTAAAACTGTTTTTT.

The V gene is TRBV29-1, the J gene TRBJ2-7, with D possibly TRBD2 on 6 matching bases. Germline V CDR1 and CDR2: SQVTM, ANQGSEA. V was shortened by 7 bases and J by 2 bases, with 15 bases between the two germline ends. The CDR3 is made up of 13 amino acids. The CDR3 nucleotides read TGCAGCGCCCGGGGACTCCTGACCTACGAGCAGTACTTC. It specifies CSARGLLTYEQYF.

V and J are TRBV7-8 and TRBJ1-4; maybe TRBD1 (5 bases). V was pared by 3 bases and J by 4 bases, with 9 bases between. Germline V lookup: CDR1 SGHVS, CDR2 FQNEAQ. This CDR3 contains 14 residues. CDR3 DNA sequence: TGTGCCAGCAGCTTGGGGCGGCTTAATGAAAAACTGTTTTTT. Translated: CASSLGRLNEKLFF.

V gene TRBV3-1 (or the pseudogene TRBV3-2) combines with J gene TRBJ2-6; maybe TRBD2 (5 bases). Germline-derived CDR1 and CDR2 are LGHDT and YNNKEL (reference sequence). The CDR3 extends over 18 amino acids. V gave up 0 bases and J gave up 0 bases, with 12 bases separating them. CDR3 amino acids: CASSQDGRRGSGANVLTF. CDR3 DNA sequence: TGTGCCAGCAGCCAAGATGGGAGACGGGGCTCTGGGGCCAACGTCCTGACTTTC.

The chain joins TRBV29-1 to TRBJ1-2; 8 nucleotides match TRBD1. Germline CDR1 and CDR2: SQVTM and ANQGSEA. V shed 4 bases, J shed 10 bases, and the junction held 8 bases outside the gene matches. The CDR3 length is 12 residues. The CDR3 here is CSVGFSGGAYTF. CDR3 DNA sequence: TGCAGCGTTGGTTTCTCAGGGGGCGCCTACACCTTC. The full variable domain, with the rest looked up from reference TRBV29-1 and TRBJ1-2, is SAVISQKPSRDICQRGTSLTIQCQVDSQVTMMFWYRQQPGQSLTLIATANQGSEATYESGFVIDKFPISRPNLTFSTLTVSNMSPEDSSIYLCSVGFSGGAYTFGSGTRLTVV.

The chain is built from TRBV19 and TRBJ1-2; 7 bases align to TRBD1. This CDR3 region has 14 residues. In germline, CDR1 is LNHDA, CDR2 SQIVND (reference sequence). Losses at the gene ends were 6 bases for V and 2 bases for J; bases not matched to a gene: 6. CDR3 loop: CASSRGQDNYGYTF. In DNA, the CDR3 is TGTGCCAGTAGCAGAGGACAGGACAACTATGGCTACACCTTC.

This chain joins TRBV5-8 and TRBJ2-7, with 13 positions matching TRBD2. After removal of 4 bases from V and 2 bases from J, the junction contained 12 bases not matched to a gene. This CDR3 spans 18 amino acids. Germline loops: CDR1 SGHTS, CDR2 YDEGEE. The CDR3 sequence: CASSLARLAGGRTYEQYF. CDR3 nucleotides: TGTGCCAGCAGCCTCGCCCGACTAGCGGGGGGAAGGACCTACGAGCAGTACTTC.

The chain carries TRBV7-9 and TRBJ1-2; a possible D gene is TRBD1 (6 bases). V dropped 8 bases and J dropped 3 bases, with 13 bases sitting between them. The CDR3 runs 13 residues. Germline V gene data show CDR1 as SEHNR and CDR2 as FQNEAQ (reference sequence). CDR3 nucleotide sequence: TGTGCCAGCCTTTCAGGGGACCACTATGGCTACACCTTC. Its protein is CASLSGDHYGYTF.

This clone is a singleton in its sample. Mismatch with germline at one junction end may stem from a read error. The gene calls are TRBV10-3 and TRBJ2-7; D possibly corresponds to TRBD2 (6 bases). Germline lookup yields CDR1 ENHRY and CDR2 SYGVKD. This CDR3 is built from 12 residues. The CDR3 nucleotides are TGTGCCATCAGTGAGCCAGGCGGGATCAGACGCTTC. Amino acid sequence: CAISEPGGIRRF.

The chain is built from TRBV4-1 and TRBJ2-2, with D perhaps matching TRBD2 (5 bases). V lost 0 bases and J lost 6, with 8 bases in between. Germline values: CDR1 MGHRA, CDR2 YSYEKL. The CDR3 is 14 residues long. This chain's CDR3 is CASSQDEGPGELFF. For the CDR3, the DNA is TGCGCCAGCAGCCAAGATGAGGGCCCCGGGGAGCTGTTTTTT.

In the case of this clone: The junction does not match germline at one end; this may be a read error. The chain links TRBV4-1 to TRBJ1-4; D unresolved. Germline lookup yields CDR1 MGHRA and CDR2 YSYEKL. The CDR3 loop spans 15 amino acids. The CDR3 bases are TGCGCCAGCAGCCAGACCCCCCGGGGAAATGAAAAGCTGTTTTTT. It specifies CASSQTPRGNEKLFF.